This is a list of T cell receptor beta chains from one sample in a study of T cells in Graves' hyperthyroidism and ophthalmopathy. TCRdb itself ran the multiplex PCR reads through MiXCR, one entry per CDR3 protein. Here the sample spans 500,000 to 750,000 distinct CDR3 sequences, around 16% being singletons. The sample was blood. The receptor source for this set is a woman aged 25 to 39 with Graves' hyperthyroidism. Each CDR3 is given without its conserved first and last residue. A D gene is named only where the DNA matches it firmly.

v_gene: TRBV27; d_gene: NA; CDR3aa: ASSFGQGSRFWH
v_gene: TRBV10-3; d_gene: TRBD1; CDR3aa: AISGTGQDTGELF
v_gene: TRBV5-8; d_gene: TRBD1; CDR3aa: ASSLGTGVGEQF
v_gene: TRBV20-1; d_gene: NA; CDR3aa: SIRGPYEQY
v_gene: TRBV12-3/TRBV12-4; d_gene: TRBD2; CDR3aa: ASRPGLAGGGRTYNEQF
v_gene: TRBV27; d_gene: TRBD1; CDR3aa: ASSLRQGVGSGYT
v_gene: TRBV5-6; d_gene: NA; CDR3aa: ASSLDGPSTDTQY
v_gene: TRBV4-1; d_gene: TRBD1; CDR3aa: ASSQTPGQGSNEQF
v_gene: TRBV12-3/TRBV12-4; d_gene: TRBD2; CDR3aa: ASSLAPSGTREQF
v_gene: TRBV19; d_gene: NA; CDR3aa: ASSIEGGATGELF
v_gene: TRBV28; d_gene: NA; CDR3aa: ASSYMAPDTQY
v_gene: TRBV7-9; d_gene: NA; CDR3aa: ASSSEEEYEQY
v_gene: TRBV12-3/TRBV12-4; d_gene: TRBD2; CDR3aa: ASKLLAGEGNEQF
v_gene: TRBV4-1; d_gene: TRBD1; CDR3aa: ASSQAGDRGLISGANVLT
v_gene: TRBV5-1; d_gene: NA; CDR3aa: ASSLTSGGANVLT
v_gene: TRBV20-1; d_gene: NA; CDR3aa: SEGADTQY
v_gene: TRBV10-3; d_gene: TRBD1; CDR3aa: ASRQGRGGETQY
v_gene: TRBV24-1; d_gene: TRBD1; CDR3aa: ATSEGTGKRSTDTQY
v_gene: TRBV20-1; d_gene: NA; CDR3aa: SAAPGLGNTIY
v_gene: TRBV27; d_gene: NA; CDR3aa: ASSTGVGGEQF
v_gene: TRBV13; d_gene: NA; CDR3aa: ASSFKGNNEQY
v_gene: TRBV7-9; d_gene: TRBD2; CDR3aa: ASSFSGIDNEQF
v_gene: TRBV6-2/TRBV6-3; d_gene: NA; CDR3aa: ASSYSSHTGELF
v_gene: TRBV7-4; d_gene: TRBD2; CDR3aa: ASSPGGLAGGNEQF
v_gene: TRBV13; d_gene: NA; CDR3aa: ASSFDQGPNSPLH
v_gene: TRBV28; d_gene: NA; CDR3aa: ASSPPTGLPQH
v_gene: TRBV2; d_gene: TRBD2; CDR3aa: ASSLTSGRIDEQF
v_gene: TRBV28; d_gene: NA; CDR3aa: ASRPGDSQETQY
v_gene: TRBV5-5; d_gene: NA; CDR3aa: ASSLVGDSEQY
v_gene: TRBV12-3/TRBV12-4; d_gene: NA; CDR3aa: ASSSQGTGCEQF
v_gene: TRBV18; d_gene: TRBD2; CDR3aa: ASSPGAGVDEQY
v_gene: TRBV7-6; d_gene: TRBD1; CDR3aa: ASSLGGDRVTEQY
v_gene: TRBV13; d_gene: TRBD1; CDR3aa: ASSLRILQGESYNEQF
v_gene: TRBV27; d_gene: NA; CDR3aa: ASSYQENEQY
v_gene: TRBV10-3; d_gene: NA; CDR3aa: AISESTGWAYEQY
v_gene: TRBV18; d_gene: TRBD1; CDR3aa: ASSPQGAVYEQY
v_gene: TRBV10-3; d_gene: NA; CDR3aa: AISAGEEETQY
v_gene: TRBV6-1; d_gene: TRBD1; CDR3aa: ASSESRQGPYEQY
v_gene: TRBV18; d_gene: NA; CDR3aa: ASSPVEADTQY
v_gene: TRBV28; d_gene: NA; CDR3aa: ASSGWGRDTQY
v_gene: TRBV6-2/TRBV6-3; d_gene: NA; CDR3aa: ASSRGKELNTEAF
v_gene: TRBV12-5; d_gene: TRBD1; CDR3aa: ASGPRKGAYNEQF
v_gene: TRBV28; d_gene: TRBD2; CDR3aa: ASLTTGTSGNEQF
v_gene: TRBV7-9; d_gene: TRBD1; CDR3aa: ASSLVRNSGTAYSGANVLT
v_gene: TRBV29-1; d_gene: TRBD1; CDR3aa: SVVGQASESTEAF